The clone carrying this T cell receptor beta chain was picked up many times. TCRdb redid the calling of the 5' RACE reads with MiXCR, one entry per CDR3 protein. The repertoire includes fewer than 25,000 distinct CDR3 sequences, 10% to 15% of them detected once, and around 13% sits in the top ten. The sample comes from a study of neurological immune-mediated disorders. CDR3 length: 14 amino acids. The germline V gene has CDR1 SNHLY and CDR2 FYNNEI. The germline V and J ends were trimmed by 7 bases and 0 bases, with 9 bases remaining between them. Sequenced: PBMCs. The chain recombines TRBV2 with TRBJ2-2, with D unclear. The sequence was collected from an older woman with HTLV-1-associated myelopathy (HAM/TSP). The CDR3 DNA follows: TGTGCCAGCAATGCGCCGTCGAACACCGGGGAGCTGTTTTTT. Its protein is CASNAPSNTGELFF. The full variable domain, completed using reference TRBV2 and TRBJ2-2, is EPEVTQTPSHQVTQMGQEVILRCVPISNHLYFYWYRQILGQKVEFLVSFYNNEISEKSEIFDDQFSVERPDGSNFTLKIRSTKLEDSAMYFCASNAPSNTGELFFGEGSRLTVL.